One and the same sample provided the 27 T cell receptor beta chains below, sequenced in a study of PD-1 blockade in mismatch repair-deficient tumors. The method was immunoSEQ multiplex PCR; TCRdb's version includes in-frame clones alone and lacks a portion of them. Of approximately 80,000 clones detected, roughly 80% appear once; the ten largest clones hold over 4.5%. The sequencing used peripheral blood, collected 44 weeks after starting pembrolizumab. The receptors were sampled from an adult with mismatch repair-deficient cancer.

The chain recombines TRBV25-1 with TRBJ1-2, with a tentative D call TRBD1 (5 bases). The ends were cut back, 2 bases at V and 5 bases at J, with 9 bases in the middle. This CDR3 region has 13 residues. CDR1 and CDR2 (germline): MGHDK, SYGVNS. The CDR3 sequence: CASSEGAQYGYTF. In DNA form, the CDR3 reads TGTGCCAGCAGTGAAGGGGCCCAGTATGGCTACACCTTC.

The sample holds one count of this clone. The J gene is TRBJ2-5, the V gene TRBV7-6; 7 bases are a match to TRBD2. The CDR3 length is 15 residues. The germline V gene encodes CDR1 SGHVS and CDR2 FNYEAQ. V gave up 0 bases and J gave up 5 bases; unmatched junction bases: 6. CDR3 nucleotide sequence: TGTGCCAGCAGCTTAGCCCCCCGCGGGGGTGAGACCCAGTACTTC. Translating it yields CASSLAPRGGETQYF. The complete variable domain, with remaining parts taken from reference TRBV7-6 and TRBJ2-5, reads GAGVSQSPRYKVTKRGQDVALRCDPISGHVSLYWYRQALGQGPEFLTYFNYEAQQDKSGLPNDRFSAERPEGSISTLTIQRTEQRDSAMYRCASSLAPRGGETQYFGPGTRLLVL.

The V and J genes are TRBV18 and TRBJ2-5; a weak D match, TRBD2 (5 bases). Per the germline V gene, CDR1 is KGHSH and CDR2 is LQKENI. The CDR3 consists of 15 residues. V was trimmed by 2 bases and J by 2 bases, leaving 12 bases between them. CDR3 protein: CASSPFGKSQETQYF. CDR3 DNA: TGTGCCAGCTCACCATTCGGGAAATCTCAAGAGACCCAGTACTTC.

The CDR3 DNA reads TGTGCCAGCTCGACTAGGGGGCAGGAGGGTGAGCAGTTCTTC. It specifies CASSTRGQEGEQFF. The gene calls are TRBV6-1 and TRBJ2-1; tentative D call: TRBD1 (7 bases). The CDR3 extends over 14 amino acids. Trimming left V 8 bases short and J 9 bases short, with 20 bases between. Per germline, CDR1 MNHNS and CDR2 SASEGT.

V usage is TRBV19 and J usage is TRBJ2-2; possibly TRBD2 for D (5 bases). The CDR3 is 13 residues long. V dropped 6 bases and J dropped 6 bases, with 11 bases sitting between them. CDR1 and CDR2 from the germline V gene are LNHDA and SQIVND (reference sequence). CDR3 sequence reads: CASRSRGSGELFF. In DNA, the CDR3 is TGTGCCAGTAGATCGAGAGGGTCCGGGGAGCTGTTTTTT.

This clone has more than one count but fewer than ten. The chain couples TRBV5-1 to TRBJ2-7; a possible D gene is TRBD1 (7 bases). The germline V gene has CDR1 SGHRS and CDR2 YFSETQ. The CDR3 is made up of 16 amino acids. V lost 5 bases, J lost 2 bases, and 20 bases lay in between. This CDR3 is CASRSRRDRNTYEQYF. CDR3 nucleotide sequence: TGCGCCAGCAGAAGCCGGAGGGACAGAAATACCTACGAGCAGTACTTC.

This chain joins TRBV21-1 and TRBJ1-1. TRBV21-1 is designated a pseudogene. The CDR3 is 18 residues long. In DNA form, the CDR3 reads TGTGCCAGCAGCAATTTCCCGGCGGGGCCGGTGGGGAACACTGAAGCTTTCTTT. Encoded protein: CASSNFPAGPVGNTEAFF.

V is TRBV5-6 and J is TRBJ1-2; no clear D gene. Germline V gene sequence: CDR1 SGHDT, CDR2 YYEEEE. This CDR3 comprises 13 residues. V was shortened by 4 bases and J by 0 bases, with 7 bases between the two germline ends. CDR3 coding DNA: TGTGCCAGCAGCCCTGGGGCTAACTATGGCTACACCTTC. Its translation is CASSPGANYGYTF.

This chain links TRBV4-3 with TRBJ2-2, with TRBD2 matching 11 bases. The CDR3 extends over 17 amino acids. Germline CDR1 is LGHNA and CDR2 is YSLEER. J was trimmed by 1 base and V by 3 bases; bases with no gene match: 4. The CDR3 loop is CASSQVLAGGNTGELFF. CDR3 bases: TGCGCCAGCAGCCAGGTTCTAGCGGGAGGGAACACCGGGGAGCTGTTTTTT.

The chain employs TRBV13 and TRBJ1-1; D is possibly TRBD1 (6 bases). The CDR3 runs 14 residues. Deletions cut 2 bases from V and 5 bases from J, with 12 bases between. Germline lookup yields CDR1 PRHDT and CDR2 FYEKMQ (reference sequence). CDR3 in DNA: TGTGCCAGCAGCTTACGGGGGGCGGATACTGAAGCTTTCTTT. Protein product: CASSLRGADTEAFF.

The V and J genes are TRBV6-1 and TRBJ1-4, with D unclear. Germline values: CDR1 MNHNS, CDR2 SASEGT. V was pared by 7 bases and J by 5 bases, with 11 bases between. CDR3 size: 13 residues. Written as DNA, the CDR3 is TGTGCCAGCACAATCGTCGGGAATGAAAAACTGTTTTTT. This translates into CASTIVGNEKLFF.

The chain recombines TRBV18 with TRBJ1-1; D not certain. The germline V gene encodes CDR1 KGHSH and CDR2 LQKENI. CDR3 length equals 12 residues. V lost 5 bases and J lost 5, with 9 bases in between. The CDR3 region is CASSSRGTEAFF. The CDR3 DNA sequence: TGTGCCAGCTCATCAAGAGGGACTGAAGCTTTCTTT.

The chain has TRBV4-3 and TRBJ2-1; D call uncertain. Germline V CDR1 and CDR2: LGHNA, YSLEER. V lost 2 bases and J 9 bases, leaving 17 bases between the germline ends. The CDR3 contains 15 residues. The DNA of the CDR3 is TGCGCCAGCAGCCAACCGGCCCGGTCTTCGGGTGAGCAGTTCTTC. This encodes CASSQPARSSGEQFF.

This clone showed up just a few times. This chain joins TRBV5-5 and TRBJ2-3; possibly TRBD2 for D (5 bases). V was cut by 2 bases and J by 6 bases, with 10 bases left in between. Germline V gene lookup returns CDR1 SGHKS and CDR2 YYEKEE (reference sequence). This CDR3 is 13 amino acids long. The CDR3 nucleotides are TGTGCCAGCAGCTTAACTAGTTGGGATACGCAGTATTTT. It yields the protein CASSLTSWDTQYF.

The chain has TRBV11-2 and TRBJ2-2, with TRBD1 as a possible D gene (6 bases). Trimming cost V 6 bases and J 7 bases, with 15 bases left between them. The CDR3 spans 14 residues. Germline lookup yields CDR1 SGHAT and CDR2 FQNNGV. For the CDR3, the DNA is TGTGCCAGCAGGGGGAACAGGGTGTTCGGGGAGCTGTTTTTT. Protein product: CASRGNRVFGELFF.

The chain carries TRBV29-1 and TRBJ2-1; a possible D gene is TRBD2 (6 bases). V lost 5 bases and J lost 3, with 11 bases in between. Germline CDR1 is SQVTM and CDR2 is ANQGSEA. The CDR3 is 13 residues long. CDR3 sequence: CSVSRTIYNEQFF. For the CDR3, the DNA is TGCAGCGTTTCAAGGACTATCTACAATGAGCAGTTCTTC.

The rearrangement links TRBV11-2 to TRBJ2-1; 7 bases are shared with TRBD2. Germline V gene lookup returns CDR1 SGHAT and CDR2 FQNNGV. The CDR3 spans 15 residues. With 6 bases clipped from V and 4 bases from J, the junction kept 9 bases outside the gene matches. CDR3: CASRSGGGLYNEQFF. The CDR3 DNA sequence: TGTGCCAGCAGGTCGGGAGGCGGCCTTTACAATGAGCAGTTCTTC.

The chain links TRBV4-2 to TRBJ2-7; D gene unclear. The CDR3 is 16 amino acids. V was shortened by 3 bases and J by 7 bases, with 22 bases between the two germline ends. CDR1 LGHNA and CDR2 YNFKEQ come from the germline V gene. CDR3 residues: CASSHLRAAVLQEQYF. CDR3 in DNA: TGTGCCAGCAGCCACCTTCGGGCAGCTGTCCTTCAGGAGCAGTACTTC.

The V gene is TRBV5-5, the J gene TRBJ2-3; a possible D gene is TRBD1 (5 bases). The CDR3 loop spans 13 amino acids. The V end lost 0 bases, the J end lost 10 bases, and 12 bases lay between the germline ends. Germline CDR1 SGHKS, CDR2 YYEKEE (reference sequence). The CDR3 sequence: CASSLEDNFAQYF. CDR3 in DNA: TGTGCCAGCAGCTTGGAGGACAACTTCGCGCAGTATTTT.

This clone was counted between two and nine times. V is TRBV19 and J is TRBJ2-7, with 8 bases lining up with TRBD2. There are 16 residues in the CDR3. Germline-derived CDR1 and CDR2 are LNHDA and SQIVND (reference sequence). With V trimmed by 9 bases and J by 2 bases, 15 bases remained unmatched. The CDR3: CASRAVAGLGAYEQYF. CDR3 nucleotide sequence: TGTGCCAGCCGGGCGGTAGCGGGACTGGGCGCCTACGAGCAGTACTTC.

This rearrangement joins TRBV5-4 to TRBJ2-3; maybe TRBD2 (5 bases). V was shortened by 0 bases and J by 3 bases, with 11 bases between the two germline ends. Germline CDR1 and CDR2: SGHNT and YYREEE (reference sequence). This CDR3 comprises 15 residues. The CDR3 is CASSLAGIGTDTQYF. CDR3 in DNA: TGTGCCAGCAGCTTGGCCGGGATTGGGACAGATACGCAGTATTTT.

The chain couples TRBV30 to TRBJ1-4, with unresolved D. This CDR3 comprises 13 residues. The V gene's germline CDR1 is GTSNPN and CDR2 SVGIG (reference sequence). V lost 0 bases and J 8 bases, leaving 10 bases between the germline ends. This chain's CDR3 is CAWSVEGGEKLFF. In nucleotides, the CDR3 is TGTGCCTGGAGTGTAGAAGGCGGGGAAAAACTGTTTTTT.

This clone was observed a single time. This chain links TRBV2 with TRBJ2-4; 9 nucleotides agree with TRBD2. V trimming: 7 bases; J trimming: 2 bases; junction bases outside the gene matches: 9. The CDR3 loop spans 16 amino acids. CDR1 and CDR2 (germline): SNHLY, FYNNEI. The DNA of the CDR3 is TGTGCCAGCAACTCTCACGCGGGAGGGTCCAAAAACATTCAGTACTTC. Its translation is CASNSHAGGSKNIQYF.

The CDR3 here is CASSDPTGVNTEAFF. The CDR3 DNA reads TGTGCCAGCTCCGACCCGACAGGGGTCAACACTGAAGCTTTCTTT. The chain carries TRBV18 and TRBJ1-1, with 8 bases identical to TRBD1. The germline CDR1 and CDR2 sequences are KGHSH and LQKENI. The CDR3 runs 15 residues. With 6 bases clipped from V and 2 bases from J, the junction kept 8 bases outside the gene matches.

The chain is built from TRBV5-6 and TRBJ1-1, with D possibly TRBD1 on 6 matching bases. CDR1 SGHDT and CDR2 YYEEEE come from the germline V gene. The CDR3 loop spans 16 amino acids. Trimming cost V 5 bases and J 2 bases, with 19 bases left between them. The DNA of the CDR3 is TGTGCCAGCAGATTAGCCCGGGGGGCAGGTAACACTGAAGCTTTCTTT. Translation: CASRLARGAGNTEAFF.

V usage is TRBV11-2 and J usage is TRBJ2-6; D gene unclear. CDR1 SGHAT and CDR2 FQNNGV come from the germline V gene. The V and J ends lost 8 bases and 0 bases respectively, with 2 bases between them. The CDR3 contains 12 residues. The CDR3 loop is CASPSGANVLTF. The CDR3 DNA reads TGTGCCAGCCCCTCTGGGGCCAACGTCCTGACTTTC.

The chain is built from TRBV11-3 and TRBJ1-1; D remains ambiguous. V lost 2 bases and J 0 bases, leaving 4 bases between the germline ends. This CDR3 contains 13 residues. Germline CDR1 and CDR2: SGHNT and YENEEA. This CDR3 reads CASSLFLNTEAFF. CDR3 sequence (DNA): TGTGCCAGCAGCTTATTCCTGAACACTGAAGCTTTCTTT.